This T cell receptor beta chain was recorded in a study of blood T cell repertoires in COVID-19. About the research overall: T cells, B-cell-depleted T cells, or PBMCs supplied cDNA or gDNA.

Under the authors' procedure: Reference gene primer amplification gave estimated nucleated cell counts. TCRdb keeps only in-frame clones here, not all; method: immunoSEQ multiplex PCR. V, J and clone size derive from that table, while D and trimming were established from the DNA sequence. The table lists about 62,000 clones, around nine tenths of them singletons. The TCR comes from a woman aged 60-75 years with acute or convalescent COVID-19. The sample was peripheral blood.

For the CDR3, the DNA is TGTGCCAGCAGTACTAACTATGGCTACACCTTC. Its translation is CASSTNYGYTF. The chain joins TRBV9 to TRBJ1-2; D remains unclear. V dropped 5 bases and J dropped 0 bases, with 2 bases sitting between them. Looked up from germline, CDR1 is SGDLS and CDR2 is YYNGEE. The CDR3 has 11 amino acids.